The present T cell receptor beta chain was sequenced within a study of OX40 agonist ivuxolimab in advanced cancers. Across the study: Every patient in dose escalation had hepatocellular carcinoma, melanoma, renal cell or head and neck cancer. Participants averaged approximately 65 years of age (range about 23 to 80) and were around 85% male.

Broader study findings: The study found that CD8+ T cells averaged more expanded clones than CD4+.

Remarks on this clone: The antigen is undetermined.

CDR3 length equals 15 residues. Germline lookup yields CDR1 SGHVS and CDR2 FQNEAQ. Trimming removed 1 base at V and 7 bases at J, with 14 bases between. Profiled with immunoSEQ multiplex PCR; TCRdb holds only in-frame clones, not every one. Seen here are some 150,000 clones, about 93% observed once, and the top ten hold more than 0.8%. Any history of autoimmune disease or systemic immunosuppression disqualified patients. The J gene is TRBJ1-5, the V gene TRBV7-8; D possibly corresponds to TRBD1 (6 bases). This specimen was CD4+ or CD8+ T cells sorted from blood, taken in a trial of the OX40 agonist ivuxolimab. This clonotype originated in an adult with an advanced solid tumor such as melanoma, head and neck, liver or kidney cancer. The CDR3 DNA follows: TGTGCCAGCAGCTTAGAGACGGGGGCGAGGCAGCCCCAGCATTTT. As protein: CASSLETGARQPQHF.